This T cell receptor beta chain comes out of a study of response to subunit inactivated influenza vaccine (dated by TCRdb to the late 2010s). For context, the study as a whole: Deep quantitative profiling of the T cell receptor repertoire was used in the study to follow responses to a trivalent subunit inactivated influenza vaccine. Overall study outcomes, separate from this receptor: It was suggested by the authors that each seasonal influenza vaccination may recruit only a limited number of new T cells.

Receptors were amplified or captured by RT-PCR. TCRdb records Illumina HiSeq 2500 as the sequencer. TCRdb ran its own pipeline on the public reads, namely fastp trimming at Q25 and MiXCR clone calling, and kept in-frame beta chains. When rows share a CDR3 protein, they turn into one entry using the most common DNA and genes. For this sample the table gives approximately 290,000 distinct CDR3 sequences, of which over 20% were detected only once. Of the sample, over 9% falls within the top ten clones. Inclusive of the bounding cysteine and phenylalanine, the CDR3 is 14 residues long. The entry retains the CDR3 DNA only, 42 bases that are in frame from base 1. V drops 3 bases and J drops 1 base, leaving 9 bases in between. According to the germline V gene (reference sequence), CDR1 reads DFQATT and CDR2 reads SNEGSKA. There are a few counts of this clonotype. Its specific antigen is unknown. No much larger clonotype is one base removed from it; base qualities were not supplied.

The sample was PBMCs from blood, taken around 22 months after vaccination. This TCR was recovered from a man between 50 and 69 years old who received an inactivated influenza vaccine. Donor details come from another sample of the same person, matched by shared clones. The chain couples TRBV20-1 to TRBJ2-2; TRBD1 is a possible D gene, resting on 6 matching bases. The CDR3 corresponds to CSASGRGNTGELFF. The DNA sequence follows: TGCAGTGCTAGTGGCAGGGGGAACACCGGGGAGCTGTTTTTT.